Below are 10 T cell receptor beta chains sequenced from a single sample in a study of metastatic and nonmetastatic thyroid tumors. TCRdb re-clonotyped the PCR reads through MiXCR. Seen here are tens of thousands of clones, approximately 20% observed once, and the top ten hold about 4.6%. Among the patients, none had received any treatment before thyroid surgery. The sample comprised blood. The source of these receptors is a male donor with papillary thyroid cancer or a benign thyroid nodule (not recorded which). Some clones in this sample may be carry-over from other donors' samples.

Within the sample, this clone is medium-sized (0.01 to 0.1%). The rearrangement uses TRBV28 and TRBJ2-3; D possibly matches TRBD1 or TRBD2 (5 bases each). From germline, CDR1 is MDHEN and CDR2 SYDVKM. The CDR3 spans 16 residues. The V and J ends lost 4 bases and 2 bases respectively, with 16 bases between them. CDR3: CASSSRGDGVTDTQYF. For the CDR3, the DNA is TGTGCCAGCAGTTCGAGAGGGGATGGGGTCACAGATACGCAGTATTTT.

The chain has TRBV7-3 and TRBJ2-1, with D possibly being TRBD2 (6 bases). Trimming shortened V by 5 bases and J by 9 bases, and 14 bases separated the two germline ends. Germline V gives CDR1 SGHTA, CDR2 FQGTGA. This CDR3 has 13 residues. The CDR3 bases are TGTGCCAGCAGCCCTTGGGGGGACGGTGAGCAGTTCTTC. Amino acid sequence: CASSPWGDGEQFF.

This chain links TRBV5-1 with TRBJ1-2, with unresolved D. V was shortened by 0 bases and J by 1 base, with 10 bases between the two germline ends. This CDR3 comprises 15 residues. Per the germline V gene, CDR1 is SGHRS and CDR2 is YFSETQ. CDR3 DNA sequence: TGCGCCAGCAGCTTGGATGCGGTTATTAACTATGGCTACACCTTC. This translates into CASSLDAVINYGYTF.

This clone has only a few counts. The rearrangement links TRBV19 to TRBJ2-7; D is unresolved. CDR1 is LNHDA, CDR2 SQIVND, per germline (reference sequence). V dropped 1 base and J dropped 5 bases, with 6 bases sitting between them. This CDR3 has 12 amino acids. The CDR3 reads CASSIGTDEQYF. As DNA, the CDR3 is TGTGCCAGTAGTATAGGTACGGACGAGCAGTACTTC.

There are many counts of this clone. CDR3 coding DNA: TGCAGCGTAAAAACAGGGAACACTGAAGCTTTCTTT. It codes for CSVKTGNTEAFF. J is TRBJ1-1 and V is TRBV29-1; D is possibly TRBD1 (5 bases). V lost 6 bases to trimming and J lost 1 base, with 9 bases between them. There are 12 residues in the CDR3. Germline CDR1 and CDR2: SQVTM and ANQGSEA.

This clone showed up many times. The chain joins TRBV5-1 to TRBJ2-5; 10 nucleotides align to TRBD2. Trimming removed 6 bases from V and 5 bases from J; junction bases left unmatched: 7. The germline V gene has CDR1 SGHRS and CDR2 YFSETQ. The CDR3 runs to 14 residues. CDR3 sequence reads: CASNSGRAYETQYF. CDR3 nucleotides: TGCGCCAGCAACAGCGGGAGGGCCTACGAGACCCAGTACTTC.

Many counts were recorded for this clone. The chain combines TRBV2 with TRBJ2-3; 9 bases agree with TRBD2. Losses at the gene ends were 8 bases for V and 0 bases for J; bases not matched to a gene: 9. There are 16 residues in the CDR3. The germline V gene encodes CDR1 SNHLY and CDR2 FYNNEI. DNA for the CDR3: TGTGCCAGCGGGGACGGACTAGCGCCTAGCACAGATACGCAGTATTTT. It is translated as CASGDGLAPSTDTQYF.

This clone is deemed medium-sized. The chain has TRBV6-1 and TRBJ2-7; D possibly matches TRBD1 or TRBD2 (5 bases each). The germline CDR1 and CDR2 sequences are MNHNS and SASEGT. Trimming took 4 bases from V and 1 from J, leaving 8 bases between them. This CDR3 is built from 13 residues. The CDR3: CASSVGESYEQYF. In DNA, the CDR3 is TGTGCCAGCAGTGTGGGGGAATCCTACGAGCAGTACTTC.

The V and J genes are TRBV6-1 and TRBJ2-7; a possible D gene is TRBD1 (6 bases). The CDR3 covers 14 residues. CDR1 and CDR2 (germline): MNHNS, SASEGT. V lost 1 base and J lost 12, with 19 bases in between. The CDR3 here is CASSEEETGTRLYF. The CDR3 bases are TGTGCCAGCAGTGAAGAAGAGACAGGAACGAGGCTGTACTTC.

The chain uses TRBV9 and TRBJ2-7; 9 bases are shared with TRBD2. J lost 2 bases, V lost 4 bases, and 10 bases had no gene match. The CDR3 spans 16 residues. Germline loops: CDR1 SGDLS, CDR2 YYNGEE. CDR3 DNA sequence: TGTGCCAGCAGCTCTAGCGGGACGGGCCGGGCCTACGAGCAGTACTTC. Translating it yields CASSSSGTGRAYEQYF. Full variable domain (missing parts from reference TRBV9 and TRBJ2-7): DSGVTQTPKHLITATGQRVTLRCSPRSGDLSVYWYQQSLDQGLQFLIQYYNGEERAKGNILERFSAQQFPDLHSELNLSSLELGDSALYFCASSSSGTGRAYEQYFGPGTRLTVT.